This T cell receptor beta chain appears in the sequencing data of a study of response to subunit inactivated influenza vaccine. Whole-study findings and limits: Seasonal influenza vaccination, on each occasion, was suggested by the authors to recruit few new T cells.

Comment on this clonotype: Antigen: not known.

Germline V gene lookup returns CDR1 SGHRS and CDR2 YFSETQ. Germline trimming cut 3 bases from V and 4 bases from J; bases unmatched to any gene: 4. This CDR3 has 14 residues. TCRdb reanalysed the RT-PCR reads using MiXCR and keeps one entry per CDR3 protein. Of roughly 700,000 distinct CDR3 sequences in the sample, approximately 14% were seen once. The chain links TRBV5-1 to TRBJ1-1; 9 bases align to TRBD1. This specimen was PBMCs from blood, taken 11 to 12 days after vaccination. This TCR came from a man aged 45-60 years who received an inactivated influenza vaccine. As DNA, the CDR3 is TGCGCCAGCAGCTGGGACAGGGCAGCCACTGAAGCTTTCTTT. Its translation is CASSWDRAATEAFF.